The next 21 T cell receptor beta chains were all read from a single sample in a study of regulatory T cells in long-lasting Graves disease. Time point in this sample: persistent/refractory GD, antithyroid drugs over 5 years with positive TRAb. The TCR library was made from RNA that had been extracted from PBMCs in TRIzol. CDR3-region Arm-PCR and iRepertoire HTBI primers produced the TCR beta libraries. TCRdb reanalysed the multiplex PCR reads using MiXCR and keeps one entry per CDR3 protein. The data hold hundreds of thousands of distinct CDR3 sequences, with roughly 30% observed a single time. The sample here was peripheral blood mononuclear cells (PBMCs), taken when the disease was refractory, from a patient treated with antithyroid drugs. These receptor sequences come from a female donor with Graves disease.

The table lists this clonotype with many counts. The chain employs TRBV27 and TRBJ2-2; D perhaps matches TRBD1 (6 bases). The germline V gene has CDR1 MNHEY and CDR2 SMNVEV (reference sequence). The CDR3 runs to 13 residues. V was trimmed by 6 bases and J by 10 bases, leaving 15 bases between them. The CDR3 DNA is TGTGCCAGCAGAGCGACAGGTCGAGCGGAGCTGTTTTTT. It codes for CASRATGRAELFF.

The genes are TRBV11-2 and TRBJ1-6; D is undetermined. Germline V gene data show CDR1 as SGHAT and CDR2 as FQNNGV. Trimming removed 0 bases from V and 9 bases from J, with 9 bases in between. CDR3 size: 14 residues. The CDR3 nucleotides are TGTGCCAGCAGCTTAGACAGCTTCCGTTCACCCCTCCACTTT. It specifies CASSLDSFRSPLHF.

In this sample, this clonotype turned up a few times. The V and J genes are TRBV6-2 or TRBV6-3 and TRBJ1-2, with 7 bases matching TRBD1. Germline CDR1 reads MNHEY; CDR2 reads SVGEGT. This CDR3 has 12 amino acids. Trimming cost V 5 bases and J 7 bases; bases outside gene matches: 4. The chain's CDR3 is CASSDRVAGYTF. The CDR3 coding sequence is TGTGCCAGCAGTGACAGGGTTGCTGGCTACACCTTC.

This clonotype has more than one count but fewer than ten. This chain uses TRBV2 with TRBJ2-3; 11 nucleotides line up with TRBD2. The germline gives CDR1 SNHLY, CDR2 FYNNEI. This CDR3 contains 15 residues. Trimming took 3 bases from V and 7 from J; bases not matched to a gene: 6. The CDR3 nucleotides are TGTGCCAGCAGTGACACTAGCGGGAGCCGGTATACGCAGTATTTT. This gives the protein CASSDTSGSRYTQYF.

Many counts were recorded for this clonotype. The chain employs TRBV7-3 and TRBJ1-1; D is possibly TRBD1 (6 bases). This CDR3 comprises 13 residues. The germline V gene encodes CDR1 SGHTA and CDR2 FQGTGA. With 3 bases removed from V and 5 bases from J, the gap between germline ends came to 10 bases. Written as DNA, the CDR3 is TGTGCCAGCAGCTTGGACAGATGGACTGAAGCTTTCTTT. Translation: CASSLDRWTEAFF.

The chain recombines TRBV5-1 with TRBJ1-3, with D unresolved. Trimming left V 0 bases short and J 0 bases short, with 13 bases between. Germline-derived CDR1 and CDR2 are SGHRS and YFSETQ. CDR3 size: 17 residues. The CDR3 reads CASSLATRRHSGNTIYF. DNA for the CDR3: TGCGCCAGCAGCTTGGCCACCAGGAGACACTCTGGAAACACCATATATTTT.

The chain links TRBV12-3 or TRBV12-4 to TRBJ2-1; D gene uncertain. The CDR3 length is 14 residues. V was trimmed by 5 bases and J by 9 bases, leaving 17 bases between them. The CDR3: CASSPSRVSAEQFF. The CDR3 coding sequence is TGTGCCAGCAGTCCCTCTAGAGTATCAGCTGAGCAGTTCTTC.

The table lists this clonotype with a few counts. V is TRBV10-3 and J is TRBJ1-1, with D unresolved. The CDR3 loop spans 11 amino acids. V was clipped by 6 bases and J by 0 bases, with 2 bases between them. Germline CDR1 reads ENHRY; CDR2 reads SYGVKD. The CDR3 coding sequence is TGTGCCATCAGAGTGAACACTGAAGCTTTCTTT. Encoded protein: CAIRVNTEAFF.

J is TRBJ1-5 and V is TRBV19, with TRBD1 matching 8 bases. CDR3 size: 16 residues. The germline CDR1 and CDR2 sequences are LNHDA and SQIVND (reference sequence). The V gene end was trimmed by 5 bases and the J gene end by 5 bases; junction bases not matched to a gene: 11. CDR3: CASSPPGQGAYQPQHF. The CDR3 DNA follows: TGTGCCAGTAGTCCGCCGGGGCAGGGGGCCTATCAGCCCCAGCATTTT. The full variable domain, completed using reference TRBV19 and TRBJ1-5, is DGGITQSPKYLFRKEGQNVTLSCEQNLNHDAMYWYRQDPGQGLRLIYYSQIVNDFQKGDIAEGYSVSREKKESFPLTVTSAQKNPTAFYLCASSPPGQGAYQPQHFGDGTRLSIL.

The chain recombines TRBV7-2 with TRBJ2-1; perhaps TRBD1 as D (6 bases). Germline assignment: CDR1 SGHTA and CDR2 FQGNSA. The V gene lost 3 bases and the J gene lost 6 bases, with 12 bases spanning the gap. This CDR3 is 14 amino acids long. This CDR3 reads CASSFEQGSNEQFF. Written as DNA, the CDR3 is TGTGCCAGCAGCTTTGAACAGGGAAGCAATGAGCAGTTCTTC. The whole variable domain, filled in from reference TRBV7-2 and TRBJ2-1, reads GAGVSQSPSNKVTEKGKDVELRCDPISGHTALYWYRQSLGQGLEFLIYFQGNSAPDKSGLPSDRFSAERTGGSVSTLTIQRTQQEDSAVYLCASSFEQGSNEQFFGPGTRLTVL.

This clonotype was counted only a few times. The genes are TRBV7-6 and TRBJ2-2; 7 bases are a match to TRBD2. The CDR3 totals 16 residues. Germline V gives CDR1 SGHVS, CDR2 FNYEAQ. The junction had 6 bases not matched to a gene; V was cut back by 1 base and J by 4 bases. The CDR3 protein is CASSLGATSSTGELFF. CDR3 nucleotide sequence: TGTGCCAGCAGCTTAGGAGCGACTAGCAGCACCGGGGAGCTGTTTTTT. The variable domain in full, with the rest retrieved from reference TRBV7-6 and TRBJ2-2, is GAGVSQSPRYKVTKRGQDVALRCDPISGHVSLYWYRQALGQGPEFLTYFNYEAQQDKSGLPNDRFSAERPEGSISTLTIQRTEQRDSAMYRCASSLGATSSTGELFFGEGSRLTVL.

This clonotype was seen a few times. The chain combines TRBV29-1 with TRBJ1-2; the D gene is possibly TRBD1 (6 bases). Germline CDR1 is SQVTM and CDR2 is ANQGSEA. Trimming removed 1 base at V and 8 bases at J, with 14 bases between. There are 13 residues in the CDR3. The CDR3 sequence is CSVEVTGSGGYTF. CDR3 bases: TGCAGCGTTGAAGTAACAGGGTCTGGAGGCTACACCTTC.

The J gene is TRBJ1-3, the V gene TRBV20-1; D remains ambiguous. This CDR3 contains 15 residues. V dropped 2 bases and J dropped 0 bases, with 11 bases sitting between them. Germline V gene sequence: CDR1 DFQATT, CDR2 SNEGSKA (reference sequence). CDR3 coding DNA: TGCAGTGCTAGATCTTACGGTAGCTCTGGAAACACCATATATTTT. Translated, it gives CSARSYGSSGNTIYF.

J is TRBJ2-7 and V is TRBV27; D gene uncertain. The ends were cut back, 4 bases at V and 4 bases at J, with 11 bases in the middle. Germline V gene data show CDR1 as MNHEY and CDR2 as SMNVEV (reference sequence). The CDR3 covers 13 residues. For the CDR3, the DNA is TGTGCCAGCAGTTCCTCCTTGGGGTACGAGCAGTACTTC. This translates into CASSSSLGYEQYF.

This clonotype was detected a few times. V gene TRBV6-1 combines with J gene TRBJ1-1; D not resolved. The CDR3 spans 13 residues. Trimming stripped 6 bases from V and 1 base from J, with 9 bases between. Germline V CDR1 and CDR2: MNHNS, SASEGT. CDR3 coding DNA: TGTGCCAGCAGGGACTTGTGGAACACTGAAGCTTTCTTT. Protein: CASRDLWNTEAFF.

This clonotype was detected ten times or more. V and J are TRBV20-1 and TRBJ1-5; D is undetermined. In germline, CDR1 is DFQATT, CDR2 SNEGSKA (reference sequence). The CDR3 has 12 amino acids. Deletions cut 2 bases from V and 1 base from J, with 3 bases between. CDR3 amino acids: CSARRSNQPQHF. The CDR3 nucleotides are TGCAGTGCTAGACGCAGCAATCAGCCCCAGCATTTT.

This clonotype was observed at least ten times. CDR3 residues: CAIGPGNGYTF. CDR3 nucleotides: TGTGCCATCGGGCCCGGGAATGGCTACACCTTC. The chain carries TRBV10-3 and TRBJ1-2; D is unclear. Germline V lookup: CDR1 ENHRY, CDR2 SYGVKD. The CDR3 covers 11 residues. Between the trimmed V and J ends, which lost 8 bases and 6 bases, there was a span of 10 bases.

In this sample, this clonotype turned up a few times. CDR3 sequence reads: CASSLSRGANEKLFF. Here the CDR3 DNA reads TGTGCCAGCAGCTTAAGCAGGGGCGCTAATGAAAAACTGTTTTTT. This sequence joins TRBV7-2 and TRBJ1-4; tentative D call: TRBD1 (6 bases). Germline CDR1 and CDR2: SGHTA and FQGNSA. V lost 2 bases and J 3 bases, leaving 10 bases between the germline ends. The CDR3 contains 15 residues.

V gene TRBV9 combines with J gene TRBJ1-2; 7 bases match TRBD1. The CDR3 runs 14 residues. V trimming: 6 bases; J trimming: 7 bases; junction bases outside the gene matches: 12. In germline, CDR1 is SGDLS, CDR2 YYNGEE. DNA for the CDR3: TGTGCCAGCACCCCTGGACAGGAAATTCCTGGCTACACCTTC. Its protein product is CASTPGQEIPGYTF.

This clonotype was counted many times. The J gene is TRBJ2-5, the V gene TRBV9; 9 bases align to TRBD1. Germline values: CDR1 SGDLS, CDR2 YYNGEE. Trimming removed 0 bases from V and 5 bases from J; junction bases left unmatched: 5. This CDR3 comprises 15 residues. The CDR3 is CASSVAGTGKETQYF. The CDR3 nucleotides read TGTGCCAGCAGCGTAGCGGGGACAGGGAAGGAGACCCAGTACTTC.

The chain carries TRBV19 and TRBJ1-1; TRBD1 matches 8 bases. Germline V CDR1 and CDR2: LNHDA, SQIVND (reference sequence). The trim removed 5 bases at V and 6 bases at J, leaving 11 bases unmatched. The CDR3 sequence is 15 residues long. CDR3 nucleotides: TGTGCCAGTAGTTTCGGGACAGGCCGAGGGGCTGAAGCTTTCTTT. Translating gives CASSFGTGRGAEAFF.